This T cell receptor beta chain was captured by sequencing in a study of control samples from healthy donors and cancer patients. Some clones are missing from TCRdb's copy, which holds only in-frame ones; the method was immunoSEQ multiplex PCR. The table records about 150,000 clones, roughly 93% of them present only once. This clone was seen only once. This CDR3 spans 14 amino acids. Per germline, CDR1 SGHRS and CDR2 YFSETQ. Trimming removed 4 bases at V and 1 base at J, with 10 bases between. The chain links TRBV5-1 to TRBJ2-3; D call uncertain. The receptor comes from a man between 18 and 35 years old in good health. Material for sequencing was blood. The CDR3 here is CASSPFMGTDTQYF. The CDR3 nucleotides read TGCGCCAGCAGCCCATTTATGGGCACAGATACGCAGTATTTT.